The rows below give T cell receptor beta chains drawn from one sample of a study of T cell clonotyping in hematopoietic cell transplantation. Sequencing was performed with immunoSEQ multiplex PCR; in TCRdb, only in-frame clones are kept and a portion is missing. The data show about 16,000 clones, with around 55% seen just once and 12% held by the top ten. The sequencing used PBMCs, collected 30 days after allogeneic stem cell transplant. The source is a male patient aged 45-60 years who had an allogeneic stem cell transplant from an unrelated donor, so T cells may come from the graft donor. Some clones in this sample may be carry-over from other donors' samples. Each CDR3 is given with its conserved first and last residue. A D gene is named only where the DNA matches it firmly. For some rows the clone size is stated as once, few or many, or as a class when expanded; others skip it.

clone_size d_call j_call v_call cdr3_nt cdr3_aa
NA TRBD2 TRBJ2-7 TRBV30 TGTGCCTGGAGTCCCCCCAAAAGTAAGGAGCGGGGGGGGTACGAGCAGTACTTC CAWSPPKSKERGGYEQYF
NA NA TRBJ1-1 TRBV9 TGTGCCAGCAGCGTAGCTGGGAGTAGAACTGAAGCTTTCTTT CASSVAGSRTEAFF
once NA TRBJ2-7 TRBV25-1 TGTGCCAGCAGTGACGGAGGGGCGGCTCTCCCCTACGAGCAGTACTTC CASSDGGAALPYEQYF
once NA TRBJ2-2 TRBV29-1 TGCAGCGGAGGGGCCTCGGGCACCGGGGAGCTGTTTTTT CSGGASGTGELFF
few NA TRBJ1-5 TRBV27 TGTGCCAGCAGTTTATACGGGTGGGACAAGAGCAATCAGCCCCAGCATTTT CASSLYGWDKSNQPQHF
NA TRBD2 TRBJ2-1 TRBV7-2 TGTGCCAGCAGCTTAGTGGCGGGGGGCCTTAATGAGCAGTTCTTC CASSLVAGGLNEQFF
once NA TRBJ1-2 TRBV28 TGTGCCAGCAGAAATTCGGGACACCTCAACTATGGCTACACCTTC CASRNSGHLNYGYTF
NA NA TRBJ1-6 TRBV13 TGTGCCAGCAGGCGAGCTGCCACAAGCTCCTATAATTCACCCCTCCACTTT CASRRAATSSYNSPLHF
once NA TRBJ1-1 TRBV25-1 TGTGCCAGCAGTGCTAGAGCAATGAACACTGAAGCTTTCTTT CASSARAMNTEAFF
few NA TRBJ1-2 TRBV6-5 TGTGCCAGCAGTTACCTGCCAGCCCTTTTGGCCGGCTACACCTTC CASSYLPALLAGYTF
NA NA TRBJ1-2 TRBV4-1 TGCGCCAGCAGGACGGCAGGGAATGGTGGGAACTATGGCTACGCCTTC CASRTAGNGGNYGYAF
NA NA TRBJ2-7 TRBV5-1 TGCGCCAGCAGCTTAAGTTTTGCAGGGAGCTCCTACGAGCAGTACTTC CASSLSFAGSSYEQYF
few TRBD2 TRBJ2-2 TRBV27 TGTGCCAGCCACCCGGCGGGAGGGCCCTGGGAGCTGTTTTTT CASHPAGGPWELFF
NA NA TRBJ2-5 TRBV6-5 TGTGCCAGCAGTCCCCCCCCGGACGGGCAAGAGACCCAGTACTTC CASSPPPDGQETQYF
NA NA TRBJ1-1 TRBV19 TGTGCCAGTATAATGGGGGGCTACACTGAAGCTTTCTTT CASIMGGYTEAFF
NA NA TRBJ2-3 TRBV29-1 TGCAGCGTTGTGGGGGGGGCCACAGATACGCAGTATTTT CSVVGGATDTQYF
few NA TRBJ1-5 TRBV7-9 TGTGCCAGCGGGAGTACAAATCAGCCCCAGCATTTT CASGSTNQPQHF
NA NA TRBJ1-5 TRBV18 TGTGCCAGCTCACCCGGGGACACCGGTGGGCCCCAGCATTTT CASSPGDTGGPQHF
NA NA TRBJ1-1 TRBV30 TGTGCGTCAGGGCGGGAGGGGAGCCAGTTT CASGREGSQF
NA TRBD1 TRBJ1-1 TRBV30 TGTGCCTGGAATAGGGACAGGCAAACTGAAGCTTTCTTT CAWNRDRQTEAFF
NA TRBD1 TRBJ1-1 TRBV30 TGTGCCTGGTCCCAGGGGGGTCACACTGAAGCTTTCTTT CAWSQGGHTEAFF
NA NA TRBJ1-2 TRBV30 TGTGCCTGGAGGCCTACAGGAGCCCCTAACTATGGCTACACCTTC CAWRPTGAPNYGYTF
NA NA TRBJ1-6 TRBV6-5 TGTGCCAGCAGTTACTCGGGCGACAGAGGAGTATCACCCCTCCACTTT CASSYSGDRGVSPLHF
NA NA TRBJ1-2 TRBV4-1 TGCGCCAGCAGCCAAGATCCACCGATTGGTGGCTACACCTTC CASSQDPPIGGYTF
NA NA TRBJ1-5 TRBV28 TGTGCCAGCAGTTTATCGGGCCAGCCCCAGCATTTT CASSLSGQPQHF
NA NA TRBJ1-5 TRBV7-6 TGTGCCAGCAGCTTACCGCTCCAGCCCCAGCATTTT CASSLPLQPQHF
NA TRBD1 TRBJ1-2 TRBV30 TGTGCCTGGAGTATACAGGGGAACTATGGCTACACCTTC CAWSIQGNYGYTF
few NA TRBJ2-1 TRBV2 TGTGCCAGCAGTTACGACAATGAGCAGTTCTTC CASSYDNEQFF
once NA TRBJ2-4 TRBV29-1 TGCAGCGTTAGCGGTAGGGCCGCCAAAAACATTCAGTACTTC CSVSGRAAKNIQYF
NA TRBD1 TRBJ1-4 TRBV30 TGTGCCTGGAGTGGCCCGACAGGGACGTGGCAAGAAAAACTGTTTTTT CAWSGPTGTWQEKLFF
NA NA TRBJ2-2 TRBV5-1 TGCGCCAGCAGCTTGGGACCGGGGACCGGGGAGCTGTTTTTT CASSLGPGTGELFF
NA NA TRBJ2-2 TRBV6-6 TGTGCCAGCAGTTCACCTACCACCCGCCAGCTGTTTTTT CASSSPTTRQLFF
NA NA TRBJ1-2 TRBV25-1 TGTGCCAGCAGCTTACAGGGAGGGGACTATGGCTACACCTTC CASSLQGGDYGYTF
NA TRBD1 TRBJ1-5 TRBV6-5 TGTGCCAGCAGTACGGGACAGGGACACAATCAGCCCCAGCATTTT CASSTGQGHNQPQHF
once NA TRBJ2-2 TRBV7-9 TGTGCCAGCACCGACTTGCCGGTCAGGAACACCGGGGAGCTGTTTTTT CASTDLPVRNTGELFF
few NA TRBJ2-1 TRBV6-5 TGTGCCAGCAGTTCGCTAGGGCTGAACAATGAGCAGTTCTTC CASSSLGLNNEQFF
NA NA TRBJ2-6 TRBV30 TGTGCCTGGAGTGTACAGAGCTCTGGGGCCAACGTCCTGACTTTC CAWSVQSSGANVLTF